Detailed here is one T cell receptor (beta chain). The antigen remains undetermined. V shed 7 bases and J 2 bases; nucleotides not matched to a gene: 9. Germline assignment: CDR1 MDHEN and CDR2 SYDVKM. This CDR3 is built from 15 residues. The data were taken from a study of cytomegalovirus exposure and HLA in healthy donors. Study observations and caveats: Most TCRs appeared rarely, but some public TCRs recurred in many donors. Presence/absence analyses treated sequencing depth as roughly uniform across donors.

The PCR ran on 60 Vbeta and 13 Jbeta primers. Sequencing was performed with immunoSEQ multiplex PCR; in TCRdb, only in-frame clones are kept and a portion is missing. The table has about 130,000 clones, 85% to 90% seen once; the top ten hold under 7.5%. The sample comprised PBMCs. The TCR comes from a woman aged 30 to 39 in good health and CMV-seropositive. The chain combines TRBV28 with TRBJ1-1; 8 bases match TRBD1. CDR3 sequence: CASTSRAGGNTEAFF. In nucleotides, the CDR3 is TGTGCCAGCACCTCCCGGGCAGGGGGCAACACTGAAGCTTTCTTT.